Listed below are T cell receptor beta chains from one sample, sequenced in a study of T cells in localized non-small cell lung cancer. Method: immunoSEQ multiplex PCR; TCRdb's copy keeps in-frame clones and lacks some. Counted here are 20,000 to 25,000 clones, approximately 87% occurring once; the ten biggest clones make up about 1%. Sequenced here: peripheral blood, sampled before any cancer treatment. Every receptor here comes from a woman aged 40-69 years with stage I lung adenocarcinoma. CDR3s include the opening cysteine and the closing phenylalanine or tryptophan. A D gene is named only where the DNA matches it firmly. Size values are once, few and many counts, or a class for expanded clones, and some rows have none.

d_gene	abundance	v_gene	j_gene	CDR3nt	CDR3aa
TRBD1	few	TRBV6-5	TRBJ1-4	TGTGCCAGCAGACCCTTCAGGGGGGCTGAAAAACTGTTTTTT	CASRPFRGAEKLFF
NA	NA	TRBV19	TRBJ1-2	TGTGCCAGTAGTATAGGATTGGATGGCTACACCTTC	CASSIGLDGYTF
TRBD2	NA	TRBV4-1	TRBJ2-3	TGCGCCAGCAGGCAGGGACTAGCGGGGAGCACAGATACGCAGTATTTT	CASRQGLAGSTDTQYF
NA	NA	TRBV18	TRBJ1-2	TGTGCCAGCTCACCAATCTCCGGGAGCAATGGCTACACCTTC	CASSPISGSNGYTF
NA	once	TRBV7-3	TRBJ1-1	TGTGCCAGCAGCGTTCAGATGAACACTGAAGCTTTCTTT	CASSVQMNTEAFF
NA	NA	TRBV27	TRBJ2-3	TGTGCCAGCAGTTTAGGCCGCGGGGATACGCAGTATTTT	CASSLGRGDTQYF
TRBD1	NA	TRBV4-1	TRBJ1-2	TGCGCCAGCAGCCAAGGGGCAGGGGGTATCTATGGCTACACCTTC	CASSQGAGGIYGYTF
TRBD1	NA	TRBV7-3	TRBJ1-6	TGTGCCAGCAGCCCGACAGGGGAAGGTTCACCCCTCCACTTT	CASSPTGEGSPLHF
NA	NA	TRBV14	TRBJ1-4	TGTGCCAGCAGCCAAGGAGGGTCTGGTGAAAAACTGTTTTTT	CASSQGGSGEKLFF
NA	NA	TRBV19	TRBJ1-1	TGTGCCAGTAGTATAGATCCGGCAGCCCCCATGAACACTGAAGCTTTCTTT	CASSIDPAAPMNTEAFF
TRBD1	few	TRBV2	TRBJ1-5	TGTGCCAGCCGAGGGACAGGTTTAAGCAATCAGCCCCAGCATTTT	CASRGTGLSNQPQHF
NA	NA	TRBV7-9	TRBJ1-2	TGTGCCAGCAGCGTCAGCTATAGTAACTATGGCTACACCTTC	CASSVSYSNYGYTF
TRBD2	NA	TRBV7-2	TRBJ2-5	TGTGCCAGCAGCCCGCTCGGACTAGCGGGGGGGCTGGAGACCCAGTACTTC	CASSPLGLAGGLETQYF
NA	NA	TRBV6-1	TRBJ2-2	TGTGCCAGCAGTGAAGAGGGGACCGGGGAGCTGTTTTTT	CASSEEGTGELFF
NA	once	TRBV7-2	TRBJ2-5	TGTGCCAGCAAGGGACAAGGGGAGACCCAGTACTTC	CASKGQGETQYF
TRBD1	NA	TRBV11-2	TRBJ2-5	TGTGCCAGCAGCCTACATTCGGGACAGCAAGAGACCCAGTACTTC	CASSLHSGQQETQYF
NA	NA	TRBV28	TRBJ1-3	TGTGCCAGCAGATCATACCCGACCTCTGGAAACACCATATATTTT	CASRSYPTSGNTIYF
TRBD2	once	TRBV5-1	TRBJ2-7	TGCGCCAGCAGCCGGGACTACGTACAGTACTTC	CASSRDYVQYF
NA	NA	TRBV29-1	TRBJ1-2	TGCAGCTTAGGGGAACAAGGGCTCGCCAGCTACACCTTC	CSLGEQGLASYTF
TRBD1	NA	TRBV7-9	TRBJ1-2	TGTGCCAGCAGCCAGACAGGGGGAGTCGGCGGCTACACCTTC	CASSQTGGVGGYTF
TRBD1	NA	TRBV19	TRBJ1-2	TGTGCCAGCAGTAAGACAGGGGGCAATGGCTACACCTTC	CASSKTGGNGYTF
TRBD1	NA	TRBV2	TRBJ1-6	TGTGCCAGCAGTCCGACAGGGCCGAATTCACCCCTCCACTTT	CASSPTGPNSPLHF
TRBD2	NA	TRBV25-1	TRBJ2-7	TGTGCCAGCAGTGAATATGAGGGAGGGCAGATATACGAGCAGTACTTC	CASSEYEGGQIYEQYF